These 12 T cell receptor beta chains were sequenced from one sample in a study of T cells in women clearing cervical HPV infection. The table came from immunoSEQ multiplex PCR; TCRdb's copy has only in-frame clones and leaves some out. Recorded for this sample: 35,000 to 50,000 clones. The specimen sequenced was blood buffy coat. Receptors were obtained from a woman between 18 and 70 years old with a cervical HPV16 infection that either progressed to CIN3+ or cleared (not recorded which).

In the case of this clone: The observed sequence ends 3 residues before the CDR3 terminus, with the missing tail filled in from the germline J gene. This chain connects TRBV19 to TRBJ1-6; D uncertain. The ends were cut back, 4 bases at V and 6 bases at J, with 4 bases in the middle. The germline CDR1 and CDR2 sequences are LNHDA and SQIVND (reference sequence). The CDR3 contains 12 residues. The sequenced CDR3 bases are TGTGCCAGTAGTAACGGTAATTCACCC. This encodes CASSNGNSP. The CDR3 in its entirety is CASSNGNSPLHF.

On this clone itself: The CDR3 end lies 3 residues beyond the end of the read and is filled in from the germline J gene. The rearrangement joins TRBV29-1 to TRBJ2-5; D might be TRBD2 (6 bases). The CDR3 contains 13 residues. Germline V gives CDR1 SQVTM, CDR2 ANQGSEA. V lost 3 bases to trimming and J lost 5 bases, with 13 bases between them. CDR3 DNA, as far as it was read: TGCAGCGTTGACTGGGCAGGAGGGGAGACC. Protein sequence: CSVDWAGGET. In full, the CDR3 reads CSVDWAGGETQYF.

Notes on this clone: The CDR3 is cut off 3 residues early in the read; its end comes from the germline J gene. V is TRBV19 and J is TRBJ2-7, with 12 bases lining up with TRBD2. Trimming at V came to 5 bases and at J to 3 bases, leaving 8 bases not matched to a gene. There are 16 residues in the CDR3. Germline CDR1 LNHDA, CDR2 SQIVND (reference sequence). The sequenced part of the CDR3 DNA is TGTGCCAGTAGTGGTCCCGGACTAGCGGGACTCTACGAG. Protein product: CASSGPGLAGLYE. The entire CDR3 protein reads CASSGPGLAGLYEQYF. The whole variable domain, filled in from reference TRBV19 and TRBJ2-7, reads DGGITQSPKYLFRKEGQNVTLSCEQNLNHDAMYWYRQDPGQGLRLIYYSQIVNDFQKGDIAEGYSVSREKKESFPLTVTSAQKNPTAFYLCASSGPGLAGLYEQYFGPGTRLTVT.

With respect to this clone: Sequencing ends 3 residues short of the CDR3 end; the germline J gene provides the rest. This chain uses TRBV19 with TRBJ1-6; D is unclear. The CDR3 extends over 12 amino acids. Germline V CDR1 and CDR2: LNHDA, SQIVND (reference sequence). CDR3 sequence: CASGYGPRALHF. CDR3 bases read: TGTGCCAGCGGGTACGGCCCTCGGGCC.

With regard to this clone: The same CDR3 can be traced to other DNA sequences in this sample. This CDR3 is CASSEVRGGGNIQYF. CDR3 bases read: TGTGCCAGCAGTGAAGTCAGGGGCGGAGGGAACATT. V gene TRBV6-1 combines with J gene TRBJ2-4, with D perhaps assigned TRBD1 or TRBD2 (6 bases each). The read ends 3 residues early relative to the CDR3; the germline J gene fills the gap. Trimming stripped 1 base from V and 7 bases from J, with 14 bases between. The germline V gene encodes CDR1 MNHNS and CDR2 SASEGT. The CDR3 has 15 amino acids.

With respect to this clone: The read ends 3 residues shy of where the CDR3 ends; the end is completed using the germline J gene. The chain joins TRBV10-3 to TRBJ1-2, with a tentative D call TRBD1 (5 bases). CDR3 size: 15 residues. Germline CDR1 reads ENHRY; CDR2 reads SYGVKD. Trimming took 4 bases from V and 0 from J, leaving 12 bases between them. The CDR3 reads CAISGARETNYGYTF. The DNA read from the CDR3 is TGTGCCATCAGTGGGGCCAGGGAAACTAACTATGGC.

Note on this clone: The read ends 3 residues early relative to the CDR3; the germline J gene fills the gap. The chain links TRBV10-2 to TRBJ1-6; no definite D call. Germline V CDR1 and CDR2: WSHSY, SAAADI. Trimming left V 2 bases short and J 8 bases short, with 13 bases between. CDR3 length: 15 amino acids. CDR3 protein: CASSEAGEGHSPLHF. The CDR3 bases that were read are TGCGCCAGCAGTGAGGCCGGAGAGGGTCATTCACCC.

Comment on this clone: Read sequence stops 3 residues before the CDR3 end, and the germline J gene provides the missing end. The chain recombines TRBV18 with TRBJ1-2, with 8 bases that match TRBD1. This CDR3 region has 14 residues. J gave up 1 base and V 8 bases, and 6 bases lay outside the gene matches. The germline CDR1 and CDR2 sequences are KGHSH and LQKENI. The covered CDR3 bases are TGTGCCAGCCAGAGTGACAGGGGTAACTATGGC. It specifies CASQSDRGNYG. The CDR3 as a whole reads CASQSDRGNYGYTF.

A remark on this clone: Read data end 3 residues before the CDR3 end; the end is taken from the germline J gene. The rearrangement uses TRBV2 and TRBJ2-1; the D is unclear. V lost 8 bases to trimming and J lost 5 bases, with 16 bases between them. CDR3 length: 14 residues. Germline V gives CDR1 SNHLY, CDR2 FYNNEI. The CDR3 here is CASGVSSRNNEQFF. The DNA read from the CDR3 is TGTGCCAGCGGTGTTTCCTCGCGGAACAATGAG.

As for this clone: The junction and the germline gene differ at one end; a read error may be behind it. CDR3 region: CASSLDWTATQYF. The sequenced CDR3 bases are TGCGCCAGCAGCTTGGACTGGACAGCTACG. The chain employs TRBV5-1 and TRBJ2-3, with D possibly TRBD1 on 6 matching bases. With the read ending 3 residues before the CDR3 end, the germline J gene is used to fill in that end. Germline values: CDR1 SGHRS, CDR2 YFSETQ. This CDR3 region has 13 residues.

As regards this clone: The read ends 3 residues shy of where the CDR3 ends; the end is completed using the germline J gene. The chain joins TRBV5-1 to TRBJ2-4; maybe TRBD2 (7 bases). V lost 0 bases and J lost 7, with 14 bases in between. The CDR3 covers 15 residues. Germline CDR1 and CDR2: SGHRS and YFSETQ. CDR3 residues: CASSLVWGGPNIQYF. The CDR3 DNA, read in part, is TGCGCCAGCAGCTTGGTGTGGGGGGGGCCGAACATT.

CDR3 sequence: CASSLVVRAFF. CDR3 bases read: TGTGCCAGCAGCTTAGTAGTTCGA. This chain links TRBV7-9 with TRBJ1-1; D gene ambiguous. The CDR3 goes on 3 residues after the read ends, and that part is filled in from the germline J gene. CDR3 length: 11 residues. Germline values: CDR1 SEHNR, CDR2 FQNEAQ (reference sequence).